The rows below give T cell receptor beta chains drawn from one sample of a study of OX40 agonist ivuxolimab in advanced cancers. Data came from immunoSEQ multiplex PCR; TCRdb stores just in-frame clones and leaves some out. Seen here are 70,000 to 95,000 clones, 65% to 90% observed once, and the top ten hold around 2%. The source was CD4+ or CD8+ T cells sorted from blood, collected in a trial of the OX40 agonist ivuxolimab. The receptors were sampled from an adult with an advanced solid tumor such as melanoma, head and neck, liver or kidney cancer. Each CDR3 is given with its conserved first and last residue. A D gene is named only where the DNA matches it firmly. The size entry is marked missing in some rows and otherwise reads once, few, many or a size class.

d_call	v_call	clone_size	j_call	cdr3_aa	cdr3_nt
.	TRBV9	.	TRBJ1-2	CASSVAEMGNGYTF	TGTGCCAGCAGCGTAGCTGAAATGGGAAATGGCTACACCTTC
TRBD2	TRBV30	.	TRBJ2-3	CAWSRGTSPPGAQYF	TGTGCCTGGAGTAGGGGGACTAGCCCTCCGGGGGCGCAGTATTTT
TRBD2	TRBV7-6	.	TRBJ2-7	CASSSITGGEQYF	TGTGCCAGCAGCTCAATCACGGGAGGAGAGCAGTACTTC
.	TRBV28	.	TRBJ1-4	CASSSEKLFF	TGTGCCAGCAGTTCTGAAAAACTGTTTTTT
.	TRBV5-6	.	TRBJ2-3	CASSREPPDTQYF	TGTGCCAGCAGTAGGGAACCCCCAGATACGCAGTATTTT
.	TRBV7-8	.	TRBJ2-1	CASSLGFEQFF	TGTGCCAGCAGCTTAGGTTTTGAGCAGTTCTTC
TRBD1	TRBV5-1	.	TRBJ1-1	CASSFSGTGNTEAFF	TGCGCCAGCAGCTTTTCCGGGACAGGGAACACTGAAGCTTTCTTT
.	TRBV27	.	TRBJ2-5	CASSFDPDFRTQYF	TGTGCCAGCAGTTTTGACCCGGACTTCAGGACCCAGTACTTC
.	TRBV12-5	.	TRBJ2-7	CASGSQGTSYEQYF	TGTGCTAGTGGTTCACAGGGTACGTCCTACGAGCAGTACTTC
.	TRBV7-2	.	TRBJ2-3	CASSTTSTDTQYF	TGTGCCAGCAGCACGACTAGCACAGATACGCAGTATTTT
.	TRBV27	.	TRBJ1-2	CASSSLVRNYGYTF	TGTGCCAGCAGTTCGCTAGTACGGAACTATGGCTACACCTTC
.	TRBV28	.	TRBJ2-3	CASSLPGPLIDTQYF	TGTGCCAGCAGTTTGCCGGGGCCCCTCATCGATACGCAGTATTTT
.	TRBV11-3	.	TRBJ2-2	CASSSSLLGELFF	TGTGCCAGCAGCTCATCCTTACTCGGGGAGCTGTTTTTT
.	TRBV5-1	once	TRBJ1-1	CASKVEGRTNTEAFF	TGCGCCAGCAAGGTTGAGGGGCGGACGAACACTGAAGCTTTCTTT
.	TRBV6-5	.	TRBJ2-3	CASSFVTDTQYF	TGTGCCAGCAGTTTCGTGACAGATACGCAGTATTTT
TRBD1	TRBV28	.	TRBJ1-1	CASSLMTGEAFF	TGTGCCAGCAGTTTAATGACAGGGGAAGCTTTCTTT
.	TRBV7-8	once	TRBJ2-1	CASSLRRVNEQFF	TGTGCCAGCAGCTTAAGGAGAGTCAATGAGCAGTTCTTC
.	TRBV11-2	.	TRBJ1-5	CASSLSPTHQPQHF	TGTGCCAGCAGCTTGTCCCCTACGCATCAGCCCCAGCATTTT
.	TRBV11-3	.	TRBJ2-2	CASSGDATGELFF	TGTGCCAGCAGCGGGGATGCCACCGGGGAGCTGTTTTTT
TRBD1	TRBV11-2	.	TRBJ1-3	CASSLSGGTGSGNTIYF	TGTGCCAGCAGCTTATCAGGAGGGACAGGCTCTGGAAACACCATATATTTT
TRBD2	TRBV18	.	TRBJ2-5	CASSPTSGNGETQYF	TGTGCCAGCTCACCGACTAGCGGGAACGGAGAGACCCAGTACTTC
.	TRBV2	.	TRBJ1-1	CASRRQRNEAFF	TGTGCCAGCAGACGACAGCGCAACGAAGCTTTCTTT
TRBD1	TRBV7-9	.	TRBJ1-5	CASSPTGQGQAQHF	TGTGCCAGCAGCCCGACGGGACAGGGGCAAGCCCAGCATTTT
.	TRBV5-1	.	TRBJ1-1	CASSLFQNTEAFF	TGCGCCAGCAGCTTGTTCCAGAACACTGAAGCTTTCTTT
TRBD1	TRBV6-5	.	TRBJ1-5	CASSYDRVQPQHF	TGTGCCAGCAGTTATGACAGGGTTCAGCCCCAGCATTTT
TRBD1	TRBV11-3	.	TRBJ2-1	CASSLRDRGRDEQFF	TGTGCCAGCAGCTTAAGGGACAGGGGCAGGGATGAGCAGTTCTTC
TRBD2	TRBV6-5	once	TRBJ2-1	CASSKGLDPYNEQFF	TGTGCCAGCAGCAAAGGACTAGACCCCTACAATGAGCAGTTCTTC
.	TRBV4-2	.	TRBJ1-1	CASSHPGNRPEAFF	TGTGCCAGCAGCCACCCTGGAAATCGGCCTGAAGCTTTCTTT
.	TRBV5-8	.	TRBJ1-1	CASSLTMNTEAFF	TGTGCCAGCAGCTTAACGATGAACACTGAAGCTTTCTTT
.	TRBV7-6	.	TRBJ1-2	CASTIQGYGYTF	TGTGCCAGCACCATACAGGGATATGGCTACACCTTC
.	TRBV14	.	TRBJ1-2	CASSREQDYGYTF	TGTGCCAGCAGCCGGGAACAAGACTATGGCTACACCTTC
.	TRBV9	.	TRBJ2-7	CASSPQDSPGPYEQYF	TGTGCCAGCAGCCCCCAGGACAGCCCGGGGCCCTACGAGCAGTACTTC